A selection of T cell receptor beta chains follows, all from one sample in a study of T cell responses to AZD1222 COVID-19 vaccine. The table came from immunoSEQ multiplex PCR; TCRdb's copy has only in-frame clones and leaves some out. In the table there are 130,000 to 150,000 clones, over 80% of which are singletons. Material: peripheral blood, obtained on day 0 of MenACWY control vaccination. The receptors come from an adult in good health. The CDR3 runs from the conserved cysteine through the conserved F or W. Each record gives: V gene, clone size, J gene, D gene, CDR3 DNA, CDR3 protein. The D gene is left open where the match is weak. Rows give clone size only sometimes, using once, few, many, or a class for an expanded clone.

TRBV27	NA	TRBJ2-1	TRBD1	TGTGCCAGCATAAGGGGGCGACAAGGACAGGGGGCGCACAATGAGCAGTTCTTC	CASIRGRQGQGAHNEQFF
TRBV27	NA	TRBJ1-3	NA	TGTGCCAGCAGTCCCCGGGGGGGCATGTCCGGAAACACCATATATTTT	CASSPRGGMSGNTIYF
TRBV5-5	NA	TRBJ2-1	TRBD2	TGTGCCAGCAGCTCAGGGCAGGGCCAGCGGGAGTCGTACAATGAGCAGTTCTTC	CASSSGQGQRESYNEQFF
TRBV27	medium-sized	TRBJ1-5	NA	TGTGCCAGCAGGGGAGGTCCCCAGCATTTT	CASRGGPQHF
TRBV6-6	NA	TRBJ1-2	NA	TGTGCCAGCAGTTACCTGGCAGGGAACTATGGCTACACCTTC	CASSYLAGNYGYTF
TRBV7-8	NA	TRBJ2-7	TRBD2	TGTGCCAGCAGCTTAGCGACGTCTAGCGGCTCCTACGAGCAGTACTTC	CASSLATSSGSYEQYF
TRBV6-5	NA	TRBJ1-4	TRBD1	TGTGCCAGCAGTCCCCAGGGGGGCGCTTATGAAAAACTGTTTTTT	CASSPQGGAYEKLFF
TRBV9	NA	TRBJ1-6	NA	TGTGCCAGCAGCCCCCGCGTGGAGGGGAGGAATTCACCCCTCCACTTT	CASSPRVEGRNSPLHF
TRBV7-9	NA	TRBJ2-7	TRBD2	TGTGCCAGCAGCCCGCGGGGGAGTAACTACGAGCAGTACTTC	CASSPRGSNYEQYF
TRBV2	NA	TRBJ1-4	NA	TGTGCCAGCAGTCCGAGACAGGCAACTAATGAAAAACTGTTTTTT	CASSPRQATNEKLFF
TRBV4-1	NA	TRBJ1-1	TRBD1	TGCGCCAGCAGCCCGGGACAGGGGGCCGGGAACACTGAAGCTTTCTTT	CASSPGQGAGNTEAFF
TRBV30	NA	TRBJ1-2	NA	TGTGCCTGGAGTGTCGCCAGGAGCTATGGCTACACCTTC	CAWSVARSYGYTF
TRBV5-6	NA	TRBJ2-5	NA	TGTGCCAGCAGCTTGGGACTGGGTCAAACTCAAGAGACCCAGTACTTC	CASSLGLGQTQETQYF
TRBV11-2	NA	TRBJ1-1	NA	TGTGCCAGCACTTTAAAGGGAGAAGCTTTCTTT	CASTLKGEAFF
TRBV6-5	NA	TRBJ2-7	NA	TGTGCCAGCAGTTACCAAACCGGACATCTCTACGAGCAGTACTTC	CASSYQTGHLYEQYF
TRBV18	NA	TRBJ1-4	NA	TGTGCCAGCTCACCAAAGTCTGGTTCAACTAATGAAAAACTGTTTTTT	CASSPKSGSTNEKLFF
TRBV28	NA	TRBJ2-1	TRBD2	TGTGCCAGCAGTTCTAGCGGGGCCCAAGTGGGGTTCTTC	CASSSSGAQVGFF
TRBV9	NA	TRBJ2-5	NA	TGTGCCAGCAGCGTAGCTGACCGACAAGAGACCCAGTACTTC	CASSVADRQETQYF
TRBV6-1	NA	TRBJ1-5	NA	TGTGCCAGCAGTGGGGCGGCAACCTATAGCAATCAGCCCCAGCATTTT	CASSGAATYSNQPQHF
TRBV9	NA	TRBJ2-2	NA	TGTGCCAGCAGCCACACCGTGGCGAACACCGGGGAGCTGTTTTTT	CASSHTVANTGELFF
TRBV21-1	NA	TRBJ2-1	NA	TGTGCCAGCAGCAAAGGAGGGGGGCACAATGAGCAGTTCTTC	CASSKGGGHNEQFF
TRBV7-9	NA	TRBJ2-1	NA	TGTGCCAGCAGCTTCGGCGGGCAGAAATACAATGAGCAGTTCTTC	CASSFGGQKYNEQFF
TRBV28	NA	TRBJ2-1	TRBD2	TGTGCCAGCCGGACTAGCGGGCTCCACAATGAGCAGTTCTTC	CASRTSGLHNEQFF
TRBV29-1	NA	TRBJ2-7	TRBD1	TGCAGCTACCGACAGGGGGTCTACGAGCAGTACTTC	CSYRQGVYEQYF